The rows below give T cell receptor beta chains drawn from one sample of a study of blood T cell repertoires in COVID-19. Assay used: immunoSEQ multiplex PCR; TCRdb lists only in-frame clones, some missing. Of about 73,000 clones listed, 80% to 90% are singletons. The sequenced material came from peripheral blood. The receptors shown here come from a man in his forties or fifties with active COVID-19. CDR3s include the opening cysteine and the closing phenylalanine or tryptophan. D genes are given only for firm matches. For some rows the clone size is stated as once, few or many, or as a class when expanded; others skip it.

j_gene: TRBJ2-5
v_gene: TRBV3-1/TRBV3-2
abundance: NA
d_gene: TRBD2
CDR3aa: CASSLKPGLAGGQETQYF
CDR3nt: TGTGCCAGCAGCCTTAAACCGGGACTAGCGGGGGGCCAAGAGACCCAGTACTTC

j_gene: TRBJ1-5
v_gene: TRBV3-1/TRBV3-2
abundance: NA
d_gene: NA
CDR3aa: CASSQDLPPGNQPQHF
CDR3nt: TGTGCCAGCAGCCAAGATCTCCCCCCGGGCAATCAGCCCCAGCATTTT

j_gene: TRBJ2-2
v_gene: TRBV10-2
abundance: NA
d_gene: NA
CDR3aa: CASSEAGRGGGELFF
CDR3nt: TGCGCCAGCAGTGAGGCAGGGAGAGGGGGAGGGGAGCTGTTTTTT

j_gene: TRBJ1-3
v_gene: TRBV3-1/TRBV3-2
abundance: NA
d_gene: NA
CDR3aa: CASSSPGGPVLSGNTIYF
CDR3nt: TGTGCCAGCAGCTCCCCGGGGGGGCCTGTTCTCTCTGGAAACACCATATATTTT

j_gene: TRBJ2-5
v_gene: TRBV4-1
abundance: NA
d_gene: NA
CDR3aa: CASSRGPQETQYF
CDR3nt: TGCGCCAGCAGCCGGGGCCCCCAAGAGACCCAGTACTTC

j_gene: TRBJ2-3
v_gene: TRBV23-1
abundance: NA
d_gene: TRBD2
CDR3aa: CASTQRGGGDTQYF
CDR3nt: TGCGCCAGCACTCAGCGGGGGGGTGGAGATACGCAGTATTTT

j_gene: TRBJ2-3
v_gene: TRBV2
abundance: NA
d_gene: NA
CDR3aa: CASRHSITDTQYF
CDR3nt: TGTGCCAGCCGGCACAGCATTACAGATACGCAGTATTTT

j_gene: TRBJ1-1
v_gene: TRBV7-3
abundance: NA
d_gene: NA
CDR3aa: CASSLTSRSTEAFF
CDR3nt: TGTGCCAGCAGCTTAACATCGAGAAGCACTGAAGCTTTCTTT

j_gene: TRBJ2-3
v_gene: TRBV7-9
abundance: NA
d_gene: NA
CDR3aa: CASSLASGYEDTQYF
CDR3nt: TGTGCCAGCAGCTTAGCCTCGGGGTATGAGGATACGCAGTATTTT

j_gene: TRBJ2-5
v_gene: TRBV5-1
abundance: NA
d_gene: TRBD1
CDR3aa: CASSLGDRQETQYF
CDR3nt: TGCGCCAGCAGCTTGGGGGACAGGCAAGAGACCCAGTACTTC

j_gene: TRBJ1-5
v_gene: TRBV6-1
abundance: NA
d_gene: NA
CDR3aa: CASSEARRTGNQPQHF
CDR3nt: TGTGCCAGCAGTGAAGCGCGGAGGACAGGCAATCAGCCCCAGCATTTT

j_gene: TRBJ2-1
v_gene: TRBV7-9
abundance: NA
d_gene: NA
CDR3aa: CASRYDPREQFF
CDR3nt: TGTGCCAGCAGATATGACCCGAGGGAGCAGTTCTTC

j_gene: TRBJ2-7
v_gene: TRBV18
abundance: once
d_gene: TRBD1
CDR3aa: CASSPPDRGAYEQYF
CDR3nt: TGTGCCAGCTCACCACCGGACAGGGGGGCCTACGAGCAGTACTTC

j_gene: TRBJ2-7
v_gene: TRBV29-1
abundance: few
d_gene: TRBD1
CDR3aa: CSVEGQGDEQYF
CDR3nt: TGCAGCGTTGAGGGACAGGGGGACGAGCAGTACTTC

j_gene: TRBJ1-4
v_gene: TRBV27
abundance: NA
d_gene: NA
CDR3aa: CASSFQGSNEKLFF
CDR3nt: TGTGCCAGCAGTTTTCAGGGTTCTAATGAAAAACTGTTTTTT

j_gene: TRBJ2-1
v_gene: TRBV5-1
abundance: NA
d_gene: TRBD2
CDR3aa: CASSSLTSGESNNEQFF
CDR3nt: TGCGCCAGCAGCTCGTTGACTAGCGGGGAAAGTAACAATGAGCAGTTCTTC

j_gene: TRBJ2-5
v_gene: TRBV2
abundance: NA
d_gene: NA
CDR3aa: CASARDNQETQYF
CDR3nt: TGTGCCAGCGCTCGGGACAACCAAGAGACCCAGTACTTC

j_gene: TRBJ2-7
v_gene: TRBV28
abundance: NA
d_gene: NA
CDR3aa: CASSLTGGPGEQYF
CDR3nt: TGTGCCAGCAGTTTGACCGGAGGGCCGGGGGAGCAGTACTTC

j_gene: TRBJ2-1
v_gene: TRBV7-2
abundance: NA
d_gene: NA
CDR3aa: CASSLDRERFNEQFF
CDR3nt: TGTGCCAGCAGCTTAGACAGGGAACGCTTTAATGAGCAGTTCTTC

j_gene: TRBJ1-5
v_gene: TRBV18
abundance: once
d_gene: TRBD1
CDR3aa: CASSPQGQGREPQHF
CDR3nt: TGTGCCAGCTCACCACAGGGACAGGGGAGGGAGCCCCAGCATTTT

j_gene: TRBJ1-2
v_gene: TRBV10-1
abundance: few
d_gene: NA
CDR3aa: CASSEYSDYGYTF
CDR3nt: TGCGCCAGCAGTGAGTATAGCGACTATGGCTACACCTTC

j_gene: TRBJ2-1
v_gene: TRBV5-6
abundance: NA
d_gene: TRBD2
CDR3aa: CASSSEQRRGLVGDEQFF
CDR3nt: TGTGCCAGCAGCTCTGAGCAGCGGCGGGGACTAGTTGGGGATGAGCAGTTCTTC

j_gene: TRBJ1-6
v_gene: TRBV19
abundance: NA
d_gene: TRBD1
CDR3aa: CASSINPRDRGRRHYNSPLHF
CDR3nt: TGTGCCAGTAGTATAAACCCCCGAGACAGGGGGCGAAGACACTATAATTCACCCCTCCACTTT

j_gene: TRBJ2-2
v_gene: TRBV7-2
abundance: NA
d_gene: TRBD2
CDR3aa: CASSLYPGLVNTGELFF
CDR3nt: TGTGCCAGCAGTCTCTATCCGGGACTAGTGAACACCGGGGAGCTGTTTTTT

j_gene: TRBJ1-6
v_gene: TRBV4-1
abundance: NA
d_gene: NA
CDR3aa: CASSQASTGSGNSPLHF
CDR3nt: TGCGCCAGCAGCCAAGCCTCCACGGGTTCGGGGAATTCACCCCTCCACTTT

j_gene: TRBJ1-1
v_gene: TRBV12-3/TRBV12-4
abundance: NA
d_gene: NA
CDR3aa: CASSLTKNTEAFF
CDR3nt: TGTGCCAGCAGTTTAACTAAGAACACTGAAGCTTTCTTT

j_gene: TRBJ1-2
v_gene: TRBV19
abundance: NA
d_gene: TRBD1
CDR3aa: CASRTGTGGNYGYTF
CDR3nt: TGTGCCAGTAGGACCGGGACAGGGGGCAACTATGGCTACACCTTC

j_gene: TRBJ1-2
v_gene: TRBV6-5
abundance: NA
d_gene: TRBD1
CDR3aa: CASIRTGTGVYGYTF
CDR3nt: TGTGCCAGCATCCGAACCGGGACAGGGGTCTATGGCTACACCTTC

j_gene: TRBJ2-7
v_gene: TRBV30
abundance: NA
d_gene: TRBD2
CDR3aa: CAWSPASGYEQYF
CDR3nt: TGTGCCTGGTCCCCCGCTAGCGGATACGAGCAGTACTTC

j_gene: TRBJ2-5
v_gene: TRBV18
abundance: NA
d_gene: TRBD1
CDR3aa: CASSPRTGKETQYF
CDR3nt: TGTGCCAGCTCACCACGGACAGGGAAAGAGACCCAGTACTTC

j_gene: TRBJ2-1
v_gene: TRBV18
abundance: NA
d_gene: NA
CDR3aa: CASSLADRRGQFF
CDR3nt: TGTGCCAGCTCACTAGCGGACCGCCGCGGGCAGTTCTTC

j_gene: TRBJ2-5
v_gene: TRBV2
abundance: NA
d_gene: TRBD2
CDR3aa: CADGTRVETQYF
CDR3nt: TGTGCCGACGGGACTAGAGTTGAGACCCAGTACTTC

j_gene: TRBJ2-2
v_gene: TRBV28
abundance: NA
d_gene: TRBD1
CDR3aa: CASSEDRARDTGELFF
CDR3nt: TGTGCCAGCAGTGAGGACAGGGCAAGGGACACCGGGGAGCTGTTTTTT

j_gene: TRBJ2-3
v_gene: TRBV6-6
abundance: NA
d_gene: TRBD2
CDR3aa: CASSYGTSGGTDTQYF
CDR3nt: TGTGCCAGCAGTTACGGGACTAGCGGAGGCACAGATACGCAGTATTTT

j_gene: TRBJ1-1
v_gene: TRBV28
abundance: NA
d_gene: NA
CDR3aa: CASQGGSTEAFF
CDR3nt: TGTGCAAGCCAGGGAGGGAGCACTGAAGCTTTCTTT

j_gene: TRBJ1-2
v_gene: TRBV3-1/TRBV3-2
abundance: few
d_gene: NA
CDR3aa: CASSQERGYHGYTF
CDR3nt: TGTGCCAGCAGCCAAGAAAGAGGTTATCATGGCTACACCTTC

j_gene: TRBJ2-4
v_gene: TRBV29-1
abundance: few
d_gene: TRBD2
CDR3aa: CSVGTSGLGLAKNIQYF
CDR3nt: TGCAGCGTTGGCACTAGCGGGTTGGGGCTAGCCAAAAACATTCAGTACTTC

j_gene: TRBJ2-1
v_gene: TRBV7-2
abundance: NA
d_gene: NA
CDR3aa: CASSQWSGDNEQFF
CDR3nt: TGTGCCAGCAGCCAATGGAGTGGCGACAATGAGCAGTTCTTC

j_gene: TRBJ1-1
v_gene: TRBV27
abundance: NA
d_gene: NA
CDR3aa: CASSAPGFRGTEAFF
CDR3nt: TGTGCCAGCAGCGCCCCAGGGTTCAGAGGCACTGAAGCTTTCTTT

j_gene: TRBJ1-2
v_gene: TRBV4-1
abundance: NA
d_gene: TRBD1
CDR3aa: CASSQYQTGDGYTF
CDR3nt: TGCGCCAGCAGCCAATACCAGACAGGGGATGGCTACACCTTC

j_gene: TRBJ1-4
v_gene: TRBV28
abundance: NA
d_gene: NA
CDR3aa: CASRGGRITNEKLFF
CDR3nt: TGTGCCAGCAGGGGGGGGAGGATAACTAATGAAAAACTGTTTTTT

j_gene: TRBJ2-7
v_gene: TRBV5-1
abundance: NA
d_gene: TRBD2
CDR3aa: CASSLGTSGREQYF
CDR3nt: TGCGCCAGCAGCCTTGGGACTAGCGGGCGTGAGCAGTACTTC

j_gene: TRBJ2-5
v_gene: TRBV5-1
abundance: NA
d_gene: TRBD1
CDR3aa: CASSYTGGAGETQYF
CDR3nt: TGCGCCAGCAGTTATACAGGGGGCGCCGGGGAGACCCAGTACTTC

j_gene: TRBJ2-3
v_gene: TRBV19
abundance: few
d_gene: TRBD1
CDR3aa: CASSLRPGQGAADTQYF
CDR3nt: TGTGCCAGTAGTCTCAGACCGGGACAGGGGGCAGCAGATACGCAGTATTTT

j_gene: TRBJ1-5
v_gene: TRBV28
abundance: NA
d_gene: NA
CDR3aa: CASSSPLVPGLPQHF
CDR3nt: TGTGCCAGCAGTTCCCCCCTAGTTCCGGGGTTGCCCCAGCATTTT

j_gene: TRBJ2-5
v_gene: TRBV10-3
abundance: NA
d_gene: NA
CDR3aa: CAISERSPEAQYF
CDR3nt: TGTGCCATCAGTGAACGCTCCCCCGAGGCCCAGTACTTC

j_gene: TRBJ1-4
v_gene: TRBV7-8
abundance: NA
d_gene: NA
CDR3aa: CASSLAGRTEGWVANEKLFF
CDR3nt: TGTGCCAGCAGCTTAGCGGGCAGGACAGAAGGGTGGGTCGCTAATGAAAAACTGTTTTTT

j_gene: TRBJ2-3
v_gene: TRBV28
abundance: once
d_gene: NA
CDR3aa: CASTRVVGSGDTQYF
CDR3nt: TGTGCCAGCACCCGGGTAGTGGGGAGCGGGGATACGCAGTATTTT